This TCR beta chain was captured by sequencing in a study of technical replicates of blood from a handful of donors (dated by TCRdb to the late 2010s). The library relied on the immunoSEQ multiplex PCR assay. Sourced from immuneACCESS, this table was stored by TCRdb with only in-frame sequences that have V and J called. A share of the clones is absent; for the studies checked, an unresolved V gene accounts for under half, and the remainder has no known explanation. Within this sample are approximately 89,000 clones, with around 95% of them counted one time only. The top ten constitute roughly 0.22% of the sample. Worth noting for this clone: Its binding antigen is unknown. Base qualities are not recorded, but no much larger clone differs from it by a single base.

Source material: T cells isolated from PBMCs. The TCR sequence derives from a human donor in good health.

In nucleotides, the sequence is TGTGCCAGCAGCTTGACAGGGGTCGAACTATACGGCTACACCTTC. It is translated as CASSLTGVELYGYTF. The receptor chain draws on TRBV7-9 and TRBJ1-2; the junction holds 8 bases that match TRBD1. V and J are trimmed by 3 bases and 8 bases, and the gene matches miss 11 bases of the junction. The CDR3 sequence holds 15 residues, the cysteine and phenylalanine included. The kept DNA is CDR3 alone, 45 bases in frame from the first base. For CDR1 and CDR2, the germline V gene (reference sequence) lists SEHNR and FQNEAQ.